This TCR beta chain was sequenced during a study of cytomegalovirus exposure and HLA in healthy donors. Overall study findings and caveats: Being indistinguishable, some V segments were excluded, TRBV6-2 and TRBV6-3 among them.

13 Jbeta primers and 60 Vbeta primers were used for the PCR. TCRdb keeps only in-frame clones here, not all; method: immunoSEQ multiplex PCR. Among under 200,000 clones listed, around 77% were seen once. Germline V lookup: CDR1 SEHNR, CDR2 FQNEAQ (reference sequence). This CDR3 has 15 residues. Between the trimmed V and J ends, which lost 1 base and 1 base, there was a span of 11 bases. With respect to this clone: The antigen is not known.

Sequencing input: PBMCs. This rearrangement joins TRBV7-9 to TRBJ2-7, with D perhaps matching TRBD1 (5 bases). This sequence was found in a woman aged 30 to 39 in good health and CMV-seropositive. CDR3 nucleotides: TGTGCCAGCAGCTTAGTCGGACAATCTTCCTACGAGCAGTACTTC. As protein: CASSLVGQSSYEQYF.